This record concerns one T cell receptor beta chain sequence. Its specific antigen is unknown. Base qualities are not provided; no much larger clone lies one nucleotide away. This sample stems from a study of beta chain features in type 1 diabetes (dated by TCRdb to 2017 to 2018). About the investigation overall: Mean age, gender distribution, total cell number and subset yield did not differ between patients and healthy donors. A total of 100 million to 110 million sorted cells were examined across all samples, and a strong correlation was observed between cell number per subset and RNA yield. The study compared TCRB repertoires of sorted circulating CD4+ T cell subsets between recently diagnosed type 1 diabetes patients and matched healthy donors. Regulatory and stem cell-like memory subsets were isolated from only 8 patients and 8 healthy donors, whereas naive and central memory subsets came from all 30 or so donors. Broad study findings and their caveats: Because the HLA sub-analyses included only small numbers of individuals, any influence of HLA type on TCRB rearrangement was left unresolved. Shorter templates might have been favored by PCR, but patient and control samples were amplified and corrected together, so both groups would have been affected equally by any skew. The naive, central memory and regulatory TCRB repertoires appeared to resemble one another more closely among patients than among healthy donors. Because cDNA was sequenced instead of genomic DNA, highly expressing activated cells could be over-represented, though the groups showed no difference in activation or CD3 levels. At VDJ recombination sites, patients with type 1 diabetes made fewer insertions and deleted more nucleotides, a pattern implying thymic rearrangement abnormalities. A moderate but significant shortening of TCRB CDR3 length was observed in type 1 diabetes patients in all four CD4+ subsets.

From each donor, a single peripheral blood sample of around 120 mL on average was drawn into heparinised tubes. Naive, central memory, regulatory and stem cell-like memory CD4+ T cells were sorted on a BD FACSAria II using a panel including CD45RO, CCR7, CD25, CD127, CD95 and CD27. Purity was above 95% for every sorted population. PBMCs were isolated immediately by Lymphoprep density gradient centrifugation and stained directly without culture. To minimize batch effects, samples were stained and sorted in pairs, one healthy donor with one patient per experiment. The High Capacity cDNA Reverse Transcription Kit was used to reverse transcribe all of the isolated RNA, meaning that expressed TCRB transcripts were what got sequenced. Deep immunoSEQ sequencing was performed on naive, central memory and regulatory T cell samples, with an average of around 3.5 million total reads per sample. Sorted cells were lysed in RLT buffer, and RNA was extracted using DNase-treated RNeasy Micro or Mini kits according to cell number. To prevent cross-contamination, every cell subset was processed on its own, while patient and healthy donor samples were processed together. The immunoSEQ multiplex PCR was used to amplify TCRB sequences from cDNA, yielding 87-bp fragments that span the CDR3 region. The amplicons were sequenced using the Illumina HiSeq platform. The published analysis was carried out like this. Synthetic template baselines were used to correct PCR bias computationally, reads within Hamming distance 2 were collapsed, and singletons that could not be merged were discarded. Reads were aligned to IMGT to assign V, D and J genes, CDR3 length, and insertions or deletions at six rearrangement sites. Within each subset, clonotype counts were normalized to sorted cell number, after which true diversity and Gini coefficients were computed with the tcR R package. The overlap coefficient, calculated on TCRB nucleotide sequences, was used to quantify repertoire sharing. As a proxy for the pre-selection repertoire, out-of-frame TCRB sequences from naive cells were analyzed. TCRdb re-hosts the immuneACCESS table, in-frame sequences only. Its copies lack some clones; in the studies checked, an unresolved V gene accounts for under half of them, and the cause for the rest is not known. Clone size and the V and J calls come from that table; the DNA yielded D and trimming. Here the sample has 300,000 to 350,000 clones; around an eighth occur a single time. Roughly 0.016% of the sample is in the top ten clones.

From the germline V gene, CDR1 is SGHRS and CDR2 is YFSETQ. The CDR3 has 15 amino acids, counting the end cysteine and phenylalanine. Left in the record is the CDR3 DNA by itself, 45 bases read in frame from the first base. The V end gives up 3 bases and the J end 0 bases, leaving 4 bases in the junction not matched to a gene. The sequence came from a woman between 18 and 29 years old with type 1 diabetes. The chain was built from TRBV5-1 and TRBJ1-2, and TRBD1 aligns with 8 junction nucleotides. What was sequenced was naive CD4+ T cells from blood. Read against the paper, the sample's cell subset or site label means: true naive CD4+ T cells. The DNA is TGCGCCAGCAGCTGGGGGACAGGATCTAACTATGGCTACACCTTC. It specifies CASSWGTGSNYGYTF.